These 23 T cell receptor beta chains were sequenced from one sample in a study of T cells in Graves' hyperthyroidism and ophthalmopathy. Amplification targeted TCR beta CDR3 regions from RNA transcripts. The HTBI primer set served for first-round RT-PCR of the TCR CDR3. TCRdb reanalysed the multiplex PCR reads using MiXCR and keeps one entry per CDR3 protein. Of some 300,000 distinct CDR3 sequences in the sample, 16% were seen once. Sequencing was carried out using blood. These TCRs come from a young man with Graves' hyperthyroidism.

As to this clonotype: Mismatch with germline at one junction end may stem from a read error. This chain uses TRBV7-2 with TRBJ1-2; D possibly corresponds to TRBD1 (5 bases). CDR1 SGHTA and CDR2 FQGNSA come from the germline V gene. This CDR3 region has 14 residues. In DNA, the CDR3 is TGTGCCGGCAGCATCTCGGACATCGTGGGAGGCTACACCTTC. Its translation is CAGSISDIVGGYTF.

The V and J genes are TRBV3-1 and TRBJ2-7, with D tentatively TRBD1 (6 bases). Trimming took off 4 bases at V and 3 bases at J, with 19 bases between the two ends. Per germline, CDR1 LGHDT and CDR2 YNNKEL (reference sequence). The CDR3 totals 16 residues. The DNA of the CDR3 is TGTGCCAGCAGCCCGTGGGCCCCACAGGGAGTCTACGAGCAGTACTTC. As protein: CASSPWAPQGVYEQYF.

This clonotype came up many times. The chain is built from TRBV28 and TRBJ2-3; 9 bases are shared with TRBD2. This CDR3 has 14 residues. Germline trimming cut 9 bases from V and 4 bases from J; bases unmatched to any gene: 8. The germline V gene has CDR1 MDHEN and CDR2 SYDVKM. The CDR3 protein is CASNPGLAADTQYF. The CDR3 region has the DNA TGTGCCAGTAATCCGGGACTAGCAGCAGATACGCAGTATTTT.

This clonotype was seen a few times. The genes are TRBV4-1 and TRBJ2-5; D is tentatively TRBD1 or TRBD2 (5 bases each). Deletions cut 5 bases from V and 5 bases from J, with 21 bases between. The length of the CDR3 is 16 residues. Germline CDR1 reads MGHRA; CDR2 reads YSYEKL. The CDR3 sequence: CASSSPREGRSETQYF. The DNA for the CDR3 is TGCGCCAGCAGCTCCCCCAGAGAGGGGAGATCCGAGACCCAGTACTTC.

With regard to this clonotype: An end of the junction does not agree with germline; a read error may underlie this. The V and J genes are TRBV11-2 and TRBJ2-1; D remains unclear. This CDR3 is 14 amino acids long. Germline CDR1 and CDR2: SGHAT and FQNNGV. The CDR3 loop is CASRGAASYNEQLF. The CDR3, as DNA: TGTGCCAGCAGGGGCGCGGCCTCCTACAATGAGCAGCTCTTC.

This clonotype was recorded a few times. The chain links TRBV12-3 or TRBV12-4 to TRBJ2-7; D remains unclear. V was shortened by 3 bases and J by 9 bases, with 18 bases between the two germline ends. There are 14 residues in the CDR3. This CDR3 reads CASSFGQAFSVQYF. The CDR3 nucleotides read TGTGCCAGCAGTTTTGGGCAAGCCTTCTCCGTGCAGTACTTC.

This rearrangement joins TRBV6-1 to TRBJ1-3; no firm D call. Germline-derived CDR1 and CDR2 are MNHNS and SASEGT. There are 11 residues in the CDR3. With 7 bases removed from V and 2 bases from J, the gap between germline ends came to 3 bases. CDR3 in amino acids: CASTPGNTIYF. The CDR3 coding sequence is TGTGCCAGCACCCCTGGAAACACCATATATTTT.

This clonotype was seen many times. Here the CDR3 DNA reads TGTGCCAGCAGCCCCCGGACTAGTTCTAACACCGGGGAGCTGTTTTTT. This encodes CASSPRTSSNTGELFF. This chain connects TRBV7-2 to TRBJ2-2, with 7 bases aligning to TRBD2. From germline, CDR1 is SGHTA and CDR2 FQGNSA. CDR3 length: 16 residues. Losses at the gene ends were 5 bases for V and 2 bases for J; bases not matched to a gene: 8.

This clonotype was counted only a few times. J is TRBJ2-6 and V is TRBV7-9; D is uncertain. The V gene's germline CDR1 is SEHNR and CDR2 FQNEAQ (reference sequence). Trimming took 4 bases from V and 0 from J, leaving 13 bases between them. This CDR3 spans 17 amino acids. CDR3 bases: TGTGCCAGCAGCTATCCCTCGTTCGGCTCTGGGGCCAACGTCCTGACTTTC. This encodes CASSYPSFGSGANVLTF.

This clonotype was counted between two and nine times. The chain joins TRBV7-9 to TRBJ2-1, with unresolved D. The V gene lost 2 bases and the J gene lost 5 bases, with 7 bases spanning the gap. Germline-derived CDR1 and CDR2 are SEHNR and FQNEAQ (reference sequence). The CDR3 has 13 residues. The CDR3 DNA reads TGTGCCAGCAGCTTACTTGCGGACAATGAGCAGTTCTTC. Protein product: CASSLLADNEQFF.

This clonotype has just a few counts. The chain's CDR3 is CASSLTSSTEAFF. CDR3 nucleotides: TGTGCCAGCAGCCTGACTTCCTCCACTGAAGCTTTCTTT. J is TRBJ1-1 and V is TRBV7-9, with D unresolved. The germline V gene encodes CDR1 SEHNR and CDR2 FQNEAQ (reference sequence). The CDR3 is 13 amino acids. V was pared by 5 bases and J by 4 bases, with 11 bases between. The full variable domain, rest sourced from reference TRBV7-9 and TRBJ1-1, is DTGVSQNPRHKITKRGQNVTFRCDPISEHNRLYWYRQTLGQGPEFLTYFQNEAQLEKSRLLSDRFSAERPKGSFSTLEIQRTEQGDSAMYLCASSLTSSTEAFFGQGTRLTVV.

This clonotype was seen a handful of times. The V call is TRBV12-5, the J call TRBJ2-2; 7 bases line up with TRBD2. Losses at the gene ends were 6 bases for V and 4 bases for J; bases not matched to a gene: 11. This CDR3 comprises 16 residues. The germline V gene encodes CDR1 LGHNT and CDR2 FRNRAP. This chain's CDR3 is CASGGWGGYSTGELFF. The CDR3 DNA sequence: TGTGCTAGTGGCGGCTGGGGGGGATACAGCACCGGGGAGCTGTTTTTT.

V usage is TRBV24-1 and J usage is TRBJ1-4, with D possibly matching TRBD1 (6 bases). V was clipped by 2 bases and J by 8 bases, with 11 bases between them. The CDR3 has 14 residues. Per germline, CDR1 KGHDR and CDR2 SFDVKD. The CDR3 here is CATSDSGASEKLFF. The CDR3 DNA reads as TGTGCCACCAGTGATTCAGGGGCTAGCGAAAAACTGTTTTTT.

This clonotype was observed at least ten times. V is TRBV5-1 and J is TRBJ2-1; TRBD1 matches at 7 bases. Germline V gene data show CDR1 as SGHRS and CDR2 as YFSETQ. The V and J ends lost 4 bases and 8 bases, in that order; junction bases with no gene match: 9. CDR3 length: 14 amino acids. CDR3 in amino acids: CASSQDRPRHEQFF. DNA of the CDR3: TGCGCCAGCAGCCAGGACAGGCCCCGCCATGAGCAGTTCTTC.

This clonotype has ten or more counts. This rearrangement joins TRBV3-1 to TRBJ1-2, with D possibly matching TRBD1 (5 bases). V was clipped by 1 base and J by 8 bases, with 11 bases between them. Germline loops: CDR1 LGHDT, CDR2 YNNKEL (reference sequence). This CDR3 contains 13 residues. The CDR3 DNA reads as TGTGCCAGCAGCCAAGGGCAGGGAGACGGCTACACCTTC. Translated: CASSQGQGDGYTF.

The gene calls are TRBV5-6 and TRBJ1-1; D is unresolved. Germline V gene data show CDR1 as SGHDT and CDR2 as YYEEEE. There are 14 residues in the CDR3. The germline V and J ends were trimmed by 0 bases and 7 bases, with 13 bases remaining between them. Here the CDR3 DNA reads TGTGCCAGCAGCTTGGCCAGCAGTCAGATTGAAGCTTTCTTT. Translated: CASSLASSQIEAFF. Variable domain in full (rest from reference TRBV5-6 and TRBJ1-1): DAGVTQSPTHLIKTRGQQVTLRCSPKSGHDTVSWYQQALGQGPQFIFQYYEEEERQRGNFPDRFSGHQFPNYSSELNVNALLLGDSALYLCASSLASSQIEAFFGQGTRLTVV.

This clonotype showed up many times. This rearrangement joins TRBV3-1 to TRBJ1-4, with D possibly TRBD1 on 5 matching bases. The CDR3 extends over 13 amino acids. V was cut by 5 bases and J by 11 bases, with 15 bases left in between. Germline assignment: CDR1 LGHDT and CDR2 YNNKEL (reference sequence). DNA of the CDR3: TGTGCCAGCAGCGAGGGACTTAGGCAGAAACTGTTTTTT. It codes for CASSEGLRQKLFF.

The chain couples TRBV18 to TRBJ2-2; D unclear. CDR3 length equals 16 residues. Germline V CDR1 and CDR2: KGHSH, LQKENI. The ends were cut back, 2 bases at V and 4 bases at J, with 14 bases in the middle. The CDR3 is CASSPILGRSTGELFF. In DNA form, the CDR3 reads TGTGCCAGCTCACCAATCTTAGGGCGGAGCACCGGGGAGCTGTTTTTT.

This clonotype has a count of ten or more. DNA for the CDR3: TGCGCCAGCAGTGATGGATCGGGATACACTGAAGCTTTCTTT. Amino acids: CASSDGSGYTEAFF. The chain links TRBV10-1 to TRBJ1-1; D remains unclear. Germline CDR1 is WNHNN and CDR2 is SYGVQD (reference sequence). The V end was cut by 3 bases, the J end by 3 bases, with 11 bases between. The CDR3 runs to 14 residues.

This clonotype turned up a few times. The V gene is TRBV19, the J gene TRBJ1-6, with D uncertain. V lost 6 bases to trimming and J lost 10 bases, with 16 bases between them. CDR3 size: 14 residues. Germline assignment: CDR1 LNHDA and CDR2 SQIVND (reference sequence). The CDR3 DNA sequence: TGTGCCAGTAGCAATCGGGTGGAGAACTCACCCCTCCACTTT. Translated: CASSNRVENSPLHF.

This clonotype was seen only a few times. The CDR3 loop reads CASLAGVPTTDTQYF. The CDR3 DNA is TGTGCCAGCCTAGCGGGAGTTCCCACCACAGATACGCAGTATTTT. The chain couples TRBV2 to TRBJ2-3, with TRBD2 matching over 10 bases. This CDR3 has 15 residues. V shed 8 bases and J 2 bases; nucleotides not matched to a gene: 7. Germline values: CDR1 SNHLY, CDR2 FYNNEI.

This clonotype was detected only a few times. This chain uses TRBV4-1 with TRBJ1-2; D uncertain. Germline CDR1 reads MGHRA; CDR2 reads YSYEKL. This CDR3 spans 16 amino acids. With 1 base removed from V and 4 bases from J, the gap between germline ends came to 16 bases. DNA for the CDR3: TGCGCCAGCAGCCAAGGCTTGGCCGAACGGCTCTATGGCTACACCTTC. Translating it yields CASSQGLAERLYGYTF.

This clonotype was counted many times. The chain employs TRBV28 and TRBJ2-7, with 7 bases lining up with TRBD2. The CDR3 has 15 amino acids. Trimming took 3 bases from V and 7 from J; bases not matched to a gene: 12. Germline V gene sequence: CDR1 MDHEN, CDR2 SYDVKM. The CDR3 protein is CASSFRGRAPLEQYF. The CDR3 DNA sequence: TGTGCCAGCAGTTTTCGAGGGAGGGCCCCTTTAGAGCAGTACTTC. Full variable domain (rest looked up from reference TRBV28 and TRBJ2-7): DVKVTQSSRYLVKRTGEKVFLECVQDMDHENMFWYRQDPGLGLRLIYFSYDVKMKEKGDIPEGYSVSREKKERFSLILESASTNQTSMYLCASSFRGRAPLEQYFGPGTRLTVT.